Listed below are T cell receptor beta chains from one sample, sequenced in a study of T cells in Graves' hyperthyroidism and ophthalmopathy. One entry per CDR3 protein results from TCRdb running MiXCR on the multiplex PCR reads. The sample consists of 350,000 to 400,000 distinct CDR3 sequences, around 13% of them appearing once. Input material: blood. The receptors stem from a woman aged 55-69 years with Graves' hyperthyroidism. CDR3s include the opening cysteine and the closing phenylalanine or tryptophan. D genes are given only for firm matches. Size tells how often a clone was seen (once, few, many) or the class of an expanded clone, and some rows leave it out.

TRBV5-6	TRBJ1-1	TRBD1	-	CASSHPGQGFTEAFF
TRBV5-1	TRBJ2-3	-	-	CASSFLGDTDTQYF
TRBV5-1	TRBJ1-1	-	many	CASSLNAGPSTEAFF
TRBV14	TRBJ2-7	-	few	CASSQGVSLYF
TRBV19	TRBJ1-2	-	few	CASAPIDRNTNYGYTF
TRBV6-1	TRBJ2-1	TRBD2	many	CATNRGSGTGLAGFGSYNEQFF
TRBV7-9	TRBJ1-1	-	few	CASSSSGLTEAFF
TRBV20-1	TRBJ2-5	-	many	CSARWQETQYF
TRBV5-1	TRBJ2-5	-	many	CASSLGRTQETQYF
TRBV12-3/TRBV12-4	TRBJ1-5	-	many	CASSSFGGLRQPQHF
TRBV12-3/TRBV12-4	TRBJ2-5	TRBD1	many	CASRRTGPGETQYF
TRBV7-3	TRBJ2-6	-	-	CASSLTHSGANVLTF
TRBV12-5	TRBJ2-1	-	many	CASGSGYNEQFF
TRBV9	TRBJ2-3	-	-	CASSVEQGGDTQYF
TRBV29-1	TRBJ2-7	TRBD2	-	CSVESSSGFTYEQYF
TRBV6-1	TRBJ2-2	-	-	CASMRPGPTGELFF
TRBV12-3/TRBV12-4	TRBJ2-5	-	-	CASSYARLCYF
TRBV12-3/TRBV12-4	TRBJ2-7	-	many	CASTQHGSYEQYF